Below, 5 T cell receptor beta chains from the same sample are listed, as sequenced in a study of OX40 agonist ivuxolimab in advanced cancers. The repertoire was sequenced with immunoSEQ multiplex PCR; TCRdb's copy has only in-frame clones and lacks some. The sample includes about 100,000 clones, around 90% seen only once; the top ten take 0.54%. The sequencing used CD4+ or CD8+ T cells sorted from blood, collected in a trial of the OX40 agonist ivuxolimab. Receptor source: an adult with an advanced solid tumor such as melanoma, head and neck, liver or kidney cancer.

The chain is built from TRBV19 and TRBJ2-1; TRBD2 aligns across 8 bases. V was pared by 7 bases and J by 0 bases, with 14 bases of the junction left unmatched. CDR3 size: 18 residues. From germline, CDR1 is LNHDA and CDR2 SQIVND (reference sequence). Written as DNA, the CDR3 is TGTGCCAGTATTGCTCGCCCGATAGCGGGGAGCTCCTACAATGAGCAGTTCTTC. The encoded protein is CASIARPIAGSSYNEQFF.

The V and J genes are TRBV9 and TRBJ1-3, with D uncertain. There are 12 residues in the CDR3. V lost 5 bases, J lost 1 base, and 4 bases lay in between. Germline CDR1 SGDLS, CDR2 YYNGEE. The CDR3 is CASSPSGNTIYF. The CDR3 region has the DNA TGTGCCAGCAGTCCTTCTGGAAACACCATATATTTT. The entire variable domain, with the rest obtained from reference TRBV9 and TRBJ1-3, is as follows: DSGVTQTPKHLITATGQRVTLRCSPRSGDLSVYWYQQSLDQGLQFLIQYYNGEERAKGNILERFSAQQFPDLHSELNLSSLELGDSALYFCASSPSGNTIYFGEGSWLTVV.

Only one count was recorded for this clone. The chain is built from TRBV2 and TRBJ2-5, with 10 bases identical to TRBD2. J was trimmed by 3 bases and V by 7 bases; bases with no gene match: 8. Germline V gives CDR1 SNHLY, CDR2 FYNNEI. This CDR3 is 15 amino acids long. The CDR3 nucleotides are TGTGCCAGCACCGGGGGAGCGGGAGGGAAAGAGACCCAGTACTTC. Its translation is CASTGGAGGKETQYF. The full variable domain, its missing parts supplied by reference TRBV2 and TRBJ2-5, is EPEVTQTPSHQVTQMGQEVILRCVPISNHLYFYWYRQILGQKVEFLVSFYNNEISEKSEIFDDQFSVERPDGSNFTLKIRSTKLEDSAMYFCASTGGAGGKETQYFGPGTRLLVL.

This chain links TRBV2 with TRBJ1-5, with D possibly TRBD1 on 5 matching bases. This CDR3 comprises 15 residues. Trimming stripped 3 bases from V and 6 bases from J, with 15 bases between. Germline CDR1 is SNHLY and CDR2 is FYNNEI. CDR3: CASSDTPGPGQPQHF. CDR3 in DNA: TGTGCCAGCAGTGATACTCCAGGGCCAGGTCAGCCCCAGCATTTT.

V and J are TRBV28 and TRBJ2-7; 8 bases are a match to TRBD1. V lost 7 bases, J lost 6 bases, and 8 bases stayed unmatched. The V gene's germline CDR1 is MDHEN and CDR2 SYDVKM. This CDR3 is 13 amino acids long. DNA of the CDR3: TGTGCCAGCACCGGACAGGGTCTCCGCGAGCAGTACTTC. Protein product: CASTGQGLREQYF.